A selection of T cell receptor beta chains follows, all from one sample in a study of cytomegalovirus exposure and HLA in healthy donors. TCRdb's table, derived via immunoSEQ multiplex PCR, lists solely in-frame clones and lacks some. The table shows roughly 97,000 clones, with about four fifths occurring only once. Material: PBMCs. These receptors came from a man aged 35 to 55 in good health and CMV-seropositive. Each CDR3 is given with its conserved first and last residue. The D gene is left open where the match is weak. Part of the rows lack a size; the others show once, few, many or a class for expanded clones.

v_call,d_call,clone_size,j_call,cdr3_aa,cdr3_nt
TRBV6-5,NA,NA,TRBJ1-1,CASSANWNTEAFF,TGTGCCAGCAGTGCGAATTGGAACACTGAAGCTTTCTTT
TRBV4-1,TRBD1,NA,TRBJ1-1,CASSQPRQGGTEAFF,TGCGCCAGCAGCCAGCCGCGACAGGGGGGCACTGAAGCTTTCTTT
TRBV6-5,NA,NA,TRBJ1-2,CASSYTRFYGYTF,TGTGCCAGCAGTTACACGCGGTTCTATGGCTACACCTTC
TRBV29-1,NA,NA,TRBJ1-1,CSARAQNTEAFF,TGCAGCGCGAGGGCCCAGAACACTGAAGCTTTCTTT
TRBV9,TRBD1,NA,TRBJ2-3,CASSLYPRSGTGGVNTQYF,TGTGCCAGCAGCCTATACCCTCGTAGCGGGACAGGGGGAGTTAATACGCAGTATTTT
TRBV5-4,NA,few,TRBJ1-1,CASSFGGKNTEAFF,TGTGCCAGCAGCTTTGGAGGGAAGAACACTGAAGCTTTCTTT
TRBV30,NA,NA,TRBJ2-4,CAWSGQASQRIQYF,TGTGCCTGGAGTGGACAGGCTAGCCAACGGATTCAGTACTTC
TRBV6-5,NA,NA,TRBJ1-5,CASSYSPRSNQPQHF,TGTGCCAGCAGTTACTCTCCCAGGTCCAATCAGCCCCAGCATTTT
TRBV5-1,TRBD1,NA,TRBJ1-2,CASSWTQGTVYTF,TGCGCCAGCAGCTGGACACAGGGGACTGTCTACACCTTC
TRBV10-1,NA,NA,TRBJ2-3,CASSDSPSTDTQYF,TGCGCCAGCAGTGATTCTCCCAGCACAGATACGCAGTATTTT
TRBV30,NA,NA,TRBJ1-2,CAHTREVNGYTF,TGTGCCCACACCAGGGAGGTAAATGGCTACACCTTC
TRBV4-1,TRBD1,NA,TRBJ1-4,CASSQWGQDNEKLFF,TGCGCCAGCAGCCAATGGGGACAGGATAATGAAAAACTGTTTTTT
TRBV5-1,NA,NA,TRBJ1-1,CASSSGQLNTEAFF,TGCGCCAGCAGCTCAGGACAGCTTAACACTGAAGCTTTCTTT
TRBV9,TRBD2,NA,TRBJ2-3,CASSGRTSGRTDTQYF,TGTGCCAGCAGCGGACGGACTAGCGGGAGGACAGATACGCAGTATTTT
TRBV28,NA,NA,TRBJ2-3,CASLQGGTDTQYF,TGTGCCAGCCTTCAAGGAGGGACAGATACGCAGTATTTT
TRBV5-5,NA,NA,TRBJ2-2,CASSARTVTGELFF,TGTGCCAGCAGCGCAAGGACTGTTACCGGGGAGCTGTTTTTT
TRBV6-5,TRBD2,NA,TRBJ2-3,CASSPRTSGTDTQYF,TGTGCCAGCAGTCCTAGGACTAGCGGCACAGATACGCAGTATTTT
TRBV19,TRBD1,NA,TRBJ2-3,CASSMITGASTDTQYF,TGTGCCAGTAGTATGATCACAGGGGCAAGCACAGATACGCAGTATTTT
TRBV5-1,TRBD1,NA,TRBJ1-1,CASSLGPGGSEAFF,TGCGCCAGCAGCTTGGGCCCAGGGGGGTCTGAAGCTTTCTTT
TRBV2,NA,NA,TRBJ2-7,CASSEKEADYEQYF,TGTGCCAGCAGTGAAAAGGAAGCGGACTACGAGCAGTACTTC
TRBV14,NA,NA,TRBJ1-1,CASSPRRAGRANTEAFF,TGTGCCAGCAGCCCGAGACGGGCAGGCAGGGCGAACACTGAAGCTTTCTTT
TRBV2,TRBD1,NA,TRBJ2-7,CASSEALTGGGYEQYF,TGTGCCAGCAGTGAAGCGTTGACAGGGGGCGGTTACGAGCAGTACTTC
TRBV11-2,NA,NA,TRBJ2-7,CASSLGDKSYEQYF,TGTGCCAGCAGCTTAGGGGACAAGAGCTACGAGCAGTACTTC
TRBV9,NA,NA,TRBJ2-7,CASSVGGQPKEQYF,TGTGCCAGCAGCGTAGGAGGTCAGCCTAAGGAGCAGTACTTC
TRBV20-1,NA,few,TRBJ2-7,CSASRQYEQYF,TGCAGTGCTTCCCGACAGTACGAGCAGTACTTC
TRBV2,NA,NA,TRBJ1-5,CASGPTHSNQPQHF,TGTGCCAGCGGGCCTACTCATAGCAATCAGCCCCAGCATTTT